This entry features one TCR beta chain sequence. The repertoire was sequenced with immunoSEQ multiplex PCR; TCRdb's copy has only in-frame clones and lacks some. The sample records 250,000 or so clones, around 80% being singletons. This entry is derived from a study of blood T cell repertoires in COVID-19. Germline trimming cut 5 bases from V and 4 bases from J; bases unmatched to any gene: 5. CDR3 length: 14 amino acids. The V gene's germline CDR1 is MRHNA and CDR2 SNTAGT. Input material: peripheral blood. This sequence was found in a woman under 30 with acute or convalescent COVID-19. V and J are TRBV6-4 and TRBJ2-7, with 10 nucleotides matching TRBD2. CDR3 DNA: TGTGCCAGCAGTAGACTAGCGGGCCGTTACGAGCAGTACTTC. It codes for CASSRLAGRYEQYF.